This T cell receptor beta chain was retrieved from a study of OX40 agonist ivuxolimab in advanced cancers. Looking at the study overall: The drug used for patients, ivuxolimab, was an agonistic anti-OX40 (CD134) antibody. Patients received intravenous ivuxolimab every 2 weeks at 0.01 to 10 mg/kg.

A history of autoimmune disease or systemic immunosuppression excluded patients. Findings and limits, study-wide: Among T cells, CD8+ cells averaged more expanded clones than CD4+ cells.

Profiling relied on immunoSEQ multiplex PCR, and the TCRdb table lists in-frame clones only, not all of them. The sample records tens of thousands of clones, about 88% being singletons. Worth noting for this clone: Antigen unknown.

In germline, CDR1 is SGDLS, CDR2 YYNGEE. The CDR3 has 14 amino acids. Between the trimmed V and J ends, which lost 3 bases and 3 bases, there was a span of 12 bases. V usage is TRBV9 and J usage is TRBJ2-5, with D tentatively TRBD2 (5 bases). This TCR was recovered from an adult with an advanced solid tumor such as melanoma, head and neck, liver or kidney cancer. The sequencing used CD4+ or CD8+ T cells sorted from blood, collected in a trial of the OX40 agonist ivuxolimab. This CDR3 reads CASSDRPGKETQYF. The DNA for the CDR3 is TGTGCCAGCAGCGACAGACCGGGGAAAGAGACCCAGTACTTC.